This TCR beta chain was obtained from a study of CD8+ T cells in alopecia areata. General study results and limits: The study found that many expanded lesional clones persisted in scalp and blood during tofacitinib.

In this sample, this clone turned up a few times. Its cognate antigen is unknown. Trimming stripped 2 bases from V and 1 base from J, with 5 bases between. The CDR3 is 13 residues long. Germline-derived CDR1 and CDR2 are SGHTA and FQGTGA. Treatment defined: oral pan-JAK inhibitor, 5-10 mg twice daily. Sequencing templates came from extracted RNA that was reverse transcribed into cDNA. TCRdb keeps only in-frame clones here, not all; method: immunoSEQ multiplex PCR. The data show approximately 210,000 clones, approximately 56% seen once. The sample consisted of CD4+ T cells sorted from blood, taken at week 4, from a patient treated with tofacitinib. This chain connects TRBV7-3 to TRBJ2-5; D remains unclear. The clonotype was recovered from a human donor with alopecia areata. The DNA of the CDR3 is TGTGCCAGCAGCTTAGCCACCCAAGAGACCCAGTACTTC. Its translation: CASSLATQETQYF.